A single sample is the source of the 10 T cell receptor beta chains below, sequenced in a study of PD-1 blockade in classical Hodgkin lymphoma. Documented time point: cycle 4 day 1 (C4D1), after less than 7 weeks of nivolumab. Each and every patient relapsed after autologous stem cell transplantation, and patients got differing brentuximab vedotin exposure. Repertoires were generated with immunoSEQ multiplex PCR, while TCRdb's copy carries only in-frame clones and drops some. Counted here are tens of thousands of clones, approximately 72% occurring once; the ten biggest clones make up 10% to 15%. The sequencing used peripheral blood mononuclear cells (PBMCs), collected before the fourth cycle of nivolumab. All receptors derive from a human donor with classical Hodgkin lymphoma.

The V call is TRBV2, the J call TRBJ2-5; a possible D gene is TRBD1 (5 bases). The CDR3 length is 13 residues. Looked up from germline, CDR1 is SNHLY and CDR2 is FYNNEI. Trimming left V 5 bases short and J 5 bases short, with 12 bases between. The CDR3: CASSSWGRETQYF. The CDR3, as DNA: TGTGCCAGCAGTAGCTGGGGCCGGGAGACCCAGTACTTC.

J is TRBJ2-2 and V is TRBV18; no clear D. Looked up from germline, CDR1 is KGHSH and CDR2 is LQKENI. The CDR3 is 16 residues long. Trimming removed 2 bases at V and 3 bases at J, with 13 bases between. The CDR3 here is CASSPARGRYTGELFF. In DNA, the CDR3 is TGTGCCAGCTCACCAGCAAGAGGCCGGTACACCGGGGAGCTGTTTTTT.

J is TRBJ1-4 and V is TRBV6-1, with D maybe TRBD1 (6 bases). The germline V gene encodes CDR1 MNHNS and CDR2 SASEGT. The V end lost 10 bases, the J end lost 4 bases, and 13 bases lay between the germline ends. The CDR3 covers 13 residues. The CDR3: CAIKTGHNEKLFF. For the CDR3, the DNA is TGTGCCATAAAGACAGGACATAATGAAAAACTGTTTTTT.

The chain recombines TRBV18 with TRBJ2-3, with a tentative D call TRBD2 (6 bases). Trimming took 4 bases from V and 5 from J, leaving 19 bases between them. CDR3 length: 16 residues. Germline values: CDR1 KGHSH, CDR2 LQKENI. In DNA, the CDR3 is TGTGCCAGCTCACGTCTGTCAGCGGCCGGGGGAGATACGCAGTATTTT. This translates into CASSRLSAAGGDTQYF.

CDR3 region: CAIKVGEYQETQYF. The DNA of the CDR3 is TGTGCCATCAAAGTAGGCGAGTACCAAGAGACCCAGTACTTC. V usage is TRBV10-3 and J usage is TRBJ2-5; D uncertain. Trimming shortened V by 7 bases and J by 0 bases, and 12 bases separated the two germline ends. CDR1 and CDR2 from the germline V gene are ENHRY and SYGVKD. This CDR3 contains 14 residues.

The chain employs TRBV5-1 and TRBJ2-3; 8 bases match TRBD2. CDR1 and CDR2 from the germline V gene are SGHRS and YFSETQ. The CDR3 extends over 14 amino acids. Trimming took 6 bases from V and 2 from J; bases not matched to a gene: 5. CDR3 DNA sequence: TGCGCCAGCACCCCGGGGGGGTCCACAGATACGCAGTATTTT. This gives the protein CASTPGGSTDTQYF.

The J gene is TRBJ2-7, the V gene TRBV9; D possibly corresponds to TRBD1 (6 bases). Germline loops: CDR1 SGDLS, CDR2 YYNGEE. This CDR3 is 12 amino acids long. V lost 7 bases and J lost 4, with 12 bases in between. The CDR3 is CASGRTVYEQYF. DNA for the CDR3: TGTGCCAGCGGACGGACAGTATACGAGCAGTACTTC. Full variable domain (rest looked up from reference TRBV9 and TRBJ2-7): DSGVTQTPKHLITATGQRVTLRCSPRSGDLSVYWYQQSLDQGLQFLIQYYNGEERAKGNILERFSAQQFPDLHSELNLSSLELGDSALYFCASGRTVYEQYFGPGTRLTVT.

This clone showed up just a few times. The chain has TRBV21-1 and TRBJ1-5. TRBV21-1 is an annotated pseudogene. The CDR3 covers 17 residues. This CDR3 reads CASSKALIISPGQPQHF. CDR3 coding DNA: TGTGCCAGCAGCAAAGCGCTTATTATATCGCCGGGTCAGCCCCAGCATTTT.

The chain is built from TRBV5-4 and TRBJ2-1; perhaps D is TRBD1 or TRBD2 (6 bases each). CDR1 and CDR2 from the germline V gene are SGHNT and YYREEE (reference sequence). The CDR3 has 18 amino acids. Trimming shortened V by 0 bases and J by 1 base, and 17 bases separated the two germline ends. Written as DNA, the CDR3 is TGTGCCAGCAGCTTGGCCAGGATGGGGGCGGGGTCCTACAATGAGCAGTTCTTC. Translating gives CASSLARMGAGSYNEQFF. The variable domain in full, with the rest retrieved from reference TRBV5-4 and TRBJ2-1, is ETGVTQSPTHLIKTRGQQVTLRCSSQSGHNTVSWYQQALGQGPQFIFQYYREEENGRGNFPPRFSGLQFPNYSSELNVNALELDDSALYLCASSLARMGAGSYNEQFFGPGTRLTVL.

The chain has TRBV7-9 and TRBJ1-4; D is ambiguous. Trimming cost V 3 bases and J 10 bases, with 6 bases left between them. The V gene's germline CDR1 is SEHNR and CDR2 FQNEAQ (reference sequence). The CDR3 loop spans 11 amino acids. CDR3 sequence: CASSLEGKLFF. CDR3 sequence (DNA): TGTGCCAGCAGCTTGGAGGGAAAACTGTTTTTT.